These T cell receptor beta chains were read from a single sample in a study of blood T cell repertoires in COVID-19. Clones were read by immunoSEQ multiplex PCR, and TCRdb kept only the in-frame ones, dropping some. The repertoire consists of approximately 260,000 clones, with 90% occurring once and the leading ten covering 2.1%. The sequenced sample was peripheral blood. The receptors were gathered from a woman between 55 and 75 years old with COVID-19, enrolled during active disease. CDR3s include the opening cysteine and the closing phenylalanine or tryptophan. D genes are given only for firm matches. For some rows the clone size is stated as once, few or many, or as a class when expanded; others skip it.

V,D,size,J,DNA,CDR3
TRBV12-3/TRBV12-4,NA,NA,TRBJ1-1,TGTGCCAGCAGTTTGGCACGGGCTGAAGCTTTCTTT,CASSLARAEAFF
TRBV12-3/TRBV12-4,NA,NA,TRBJ2-4,TGTGCCAGCAGCTCCTCGACATCGGTTCAGTACTTC,CASSSSTSVQYF
TRBV7-2,NA,NA,TRBJ1-2,TGTGCCAGCAGCTTAGCGGGGGCCAGGGCCCCTAACTATGGCTACACCTTC,CASSLAGARAPNYGYTF
TRBV19,NA,few,TRBJ1-1,TGTGCCAGTAGTATAGTTGCAGGGGCGAACACTGAAGCTTTCTTT,CASSIVAGANTEAFF
TRBV6-5,TRBD1,NA,TRBJ1-2,TGTGCCAGCAGGCCTGGGACAGCCAACTATGGCTACACCTTC,CASRPGTANYGYTF
TRBV4-3,NA,NA,TRBJ1-3,TGCGCCAGCAGCCAAGGTGGGAGTGTCACTGGAAACACCATATATTTT,CASSQGGSVTGNTIYF
TRBV5-1,NA,NA,TRBJ2-7,TGCGCCAGCAGCTCGAGTATATACGAGCAGTACTTC,CASSSSIYEQYF
TRBV19,TRBD1,NA,TRBJ1-4,TGTGCCAGTAGTGAGACAGGGGTGACTAATGAAAAACTGTTTTTT,CASSETGVTNEKLFF
TRBV20-1,NA,NA,TRBJ2-7,TGCAGTGCTGTACAGAGCTACGAGCAGTACTTC,CSAVQSYEQYF
TRBV5-4,TRBD1,NA,TRBJ1-2,TGTGCCAGCAGCGCTTCGACAGGGATGAGGCATGGCTACACCTTC,CASSASTGMRHGYTF
TRBV19,NA,NA,TRBJ2-1,TGTGCCAGTAGTATTCTGAGCTCCTACAATGAGCAGTTCTTC,CASSILSSYNEQFF
TRBV11-2,TRBD2,NA,TRBJ2-3,TGTGCCAGCAGCTTAGGGGCTAGCGGGTCCACAGATACGCAGTATTTT,CASSLGASGSTDTQYF
TRBV15,TRBD1,NA,TRBJ1-1,TGTGCCACCAGCTCTATGACAGGGGGTATTGTTGAAGCTTTCTTT,CATSSMTGGIVEAFF
TRBV19,TRBD1,NA,TRBJ1-1,TGTGCCAGTAGTATCCTCCTGACAGGGGCGAACACTGAAGCTTTCTTT,CASSILLTGANTEAFF
TRBV19,NA,NA,TRBJ1-5,TGTGCCAGTAGTATAGGGGCGCAGGTCTATAGCAATCAGCCCCAGCATTTT,CASSIGAQVYSNQPQHF
TRBV7-2,TRBD1,few,TRBJ1-2,TGTGCCAGCAGCTTAGCTGGTGACAGGGGTTGGGGCTACACCTTC,CASSLAGDRGWGYTF
TRBV19,NA,once,TRBJ1-5,TGTGCCAGCCGCGCCCAAGGAGATCAGCCCCAGCATTTT,CASRAQGDQPQHF
TRBV19,NA,NA,TRBJ2-7,TGTGCCAGTAGTATCAGAAGTGGAACGGGGGAAGTGGAGCAGTACTTC,CASSIRSGTGEVEQYF
TRBV7-2,NA,NA,TRBJ1-2,TGTGCCAGCAGCTTTGGCGGGGCGCAGGGCTATGGCTACACCTTC,CASSFGGAQGYGYTF
TRBV7-9,NA,NA,TRBJ1-5,TGTGCCAGCAGCGTCGGGAGAATCAATCAGCCCCAGCATTTT,CASSVGRINQPQHF
TRBV3-1/TRBV3-2,NA,NA,TRBJ1-1,TGTGCCAGCAGCCAAGATGCGGACACTGAAGCTTTCTTT,CASSQDADTEAFF
TRBV25-1,NA,NA,TRBJ1-5,TGTGCCAGCAGTGCCGGGTCTAGCAATCAGCCCCAGCATTTT,CASSAGSSNQPQHF
TRBV9,TRBD1,NA,TRBJ1-2,TGTGCCAGCAGCGTAGACGGTGGGACAGGGCTTAACTATGGCTACACCTTC,CASSVDGGTGLNYGYTF
TRBV9,TRBD2,NA,TRBJ2-1,TGTGCCAGCAGCGTTCTGGGCGGGGGTGATTCATACAATGAGCAGTTCTTC,CASSVLGGGDSYNEQFF
TRBV5-1,NA,NA,TRBJ2-5,TGCGCCAGCAGCCGGGACAACCCAGAAGAGACCCAGTACTTC,CASSRDNPEETQYF
TRBV4-3,NA,NA,TRBJ2-2,TGCGCCAGCAGCCAAGATAAGGGCGGGGGCACGTTCGCGAACACCGGGGAGCTGTTTTTT,CASSQDKGGGTFANTGELFF
TRBV7-2,TRBD1,NA,TRBJ2-7,TGTGCCAGCAGCTTAATGAGGACAGGGGGCTACGAGCAGTACTTC,CASSLMRTGGYEQYF
TRBV6-5,NA,NA,TRBJ1-2,TGTGCCAGCAGTCCTACAGGGACCTATGGCTACACCTTC,CASSPTGTYGYTF
TRBV18,TRBD2,NA,TRBJ2-5,TGTGCCAGCTCACCACCGAATTTAGCGGGGGCCAGAGGGACCCAGTACTTC,CASSPPNLAGARGTQYF
TRBV3-1/TRBV3-2,TRBD2,NA,TRBJ2-5,TGTGCCAGCAGCCAGTGGTCGGCGGGGGGGCCTGAGACCCAGTACTTC,CASSQWSAGGPETQYF
TRBV19,NA,NA,TRBJ1-3,TGTGCCAGTAGAACCGGGGGGATCTCTGGAAACACCATATATTTT,CASRTGGISGNTIYF
TRBV4-3,TRBD1,NA,TRBJ1-1,TGCGCCAGCAGCCAAGAACAGGGGGGCACTGAAGCTTTCTTT,CASSQEQGGTEAFF
TRBV5-1,TRBD2,NA,TRBJ2-5,TGCGCCAGCAGCTTGGCCGGGGGGTCCCAAGAGACCCAGTACTTC,CASSLAGGSQETQYF
TRBV23-1,NA,NA,TRBJ2-4,TGCGCCAGCAGTCTCTCCAAAAACATTCAGTACTTC,CASSLSKNIQYF
TRBV9,TRBD1,once,TRBJ1-2,TGTGCCAGCAGCCCCCGACAGGGGGCGTCGGATGGCTACACCTTC,CASSPRQGASDGYTF
TRBV5-6,NA,NA,TRBJ1-3,TGTGCCAGCAGCCTTACAGTGTCGATTTCTGGAAACACCATATATTTT,CASSLTVSISGNTIYF
TRBV20-1,NA,NA,TRBJ2-7,TGCAGTGCTAAATACTCCTGGGAGCAGTACTTC,CSAKYSWEQYF
TRBV19,NA,NA,TRBJ2-5,TGTGCCAGTAGTCCAGGGGGGTCTTCCTGGGAGACCCAGTACTTC,CASSPGGSSWETQYF
TRBV11-1,TRBD1,NA,TRBJ2-1,TGTGCCAGCAGACCACGAACCGGGACAGGAGGGGGTGAGCAGTTCTTC,CASRPRTGTGGGEQFF
TRBV5-4,TRBD2,NA,TRBJ2-1,TGTGCCAGCAGCTTGGTCGGACTAGCGGGGGGGCGGTCGTGGAAGGAGCAGTTCTTC,CASSLVGLAGGRSWKEQFF
TRBV7-9,TRBD1,few,TRBJ1-6,TGTGCCAGCACCTTAGCGACAGGGCTCAATTCACCCCTCCACTTT,CASTLATGLNSPLHF
TRBV9,TRBD1,NA,TRBJ1-2,TGTGCCAGCACCCCGGGACAGGAAAACTATGGCTACACCTTC,CASTPGQENYGYTF
TRBV15,TRBD1,NA,TRBJ1-5,TGTGCCACCAGCCGCGACAGGGTTGGCAATCAGCCCCAGCATTTT,CATSRDRVGNQPQHF
TRBV14,NA,once,TRBJ1-1,TGTGCCAGCAGCCACAAAGGGGCGCCGGTGAACACTGAAGCTTTCTTT,CASSHKGAPVNTEAFF
TRBV5-4,TRBD1,NA,TRBJ1-1,TGTGCCAGCAGTAAACAGGGGGCGGGAACTGAAGCTTTCTTT,CASSKQGAGTEAFF
TRBV29-1,TRBD1,NA,TRBJ1-6,TGCAGCGTTGGACAGGGTGGGGATTCACCCCTCCACTTT,CSVGQGGDSPLHF
TRBV4-1,NA,few,TRBJ2-1,TGCGCCAGCAGCCAAGATCCACGGACATCGATAACTTACAATGAGCAGTTCTTC,CASSQDPRTSITYNEQFF